This TCR beta chain emerged from a study of blood T cell repertoires in COVID-19. Study as a whole: Acute and convalescent COVID-19 samples came from the United States, Italy and Spain. T cells, B-cell-depleted T cells, or PBMCs supplied cDNA or gDNA.

This CDR3 contains 13 residues. Germline V CDR1 and CDR2: SGHVS, FNYEAQ. Trimming shortened V by 6 bases and J by 6 bases, and 11 bases separated the two germline ends. As processed by the authors: Cell counts per sample came from amplifying reference gene primers. The table came from immunoSEQ multiplex PCR; TCRdb's copy has only in-frame clones and leaves some out. Clonal size and the V and J genes are those of that table, whereas D and trimming came from the DNA. The sample has some 50,000 clones, approximately 85% seen once; the top ten hold 15% to 19%. Input material: peripheral blood. The chain has TRBV7-6 and TRBJ2-2; a possible D gene is TRBD1 (7 bases). The TCR comes from a human donor in a cohort sampled during active COVID-19. The donor label of this sample is uncertain. CDR3 loop: CASSSRGAGELFF. The CDR3, as DNA: TGTGCCAGCAGTTCCAGGGGGGCCGGGGAGCTGTTTTTT.